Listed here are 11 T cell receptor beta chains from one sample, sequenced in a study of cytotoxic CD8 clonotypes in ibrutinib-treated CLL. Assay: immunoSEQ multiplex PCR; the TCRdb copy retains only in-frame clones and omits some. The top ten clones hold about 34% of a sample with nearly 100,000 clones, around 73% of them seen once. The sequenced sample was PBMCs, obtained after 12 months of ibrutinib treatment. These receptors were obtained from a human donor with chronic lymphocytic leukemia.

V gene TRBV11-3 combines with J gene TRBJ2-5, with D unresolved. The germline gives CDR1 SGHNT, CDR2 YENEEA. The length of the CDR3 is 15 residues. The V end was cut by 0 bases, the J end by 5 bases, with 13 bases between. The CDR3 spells CASSLDSSNGETQYF. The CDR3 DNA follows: TGTGCCAGCAGCTTAGATTCCTCTAACGGGGAGACCCAGTACTTC.

DNA for the CDR3: TGTGCCAGCAGCTATAGCACAGATACGCAGTATTTT. This gives the protein CASSYSTDTQYF. This chain joins TRBV7-6 and TRBJ2-3, with no clear D. The germline V and J ends were trimmed by 4 bases and 0 bases, with 2 bases remaining between them. Germline V lookup: CDR1 SGHVS, CDR2 FNYEAQ. There are 12 residues in the CDR3.

The CDR3 loop reads CASSFYRGYEQYF. The CDR3 nucleotides are TGCGCCAGCAGCTTCTACAGGGGCTACGAGCAGTACTTC. The gene calls are TRBV5-1 and TRBJ2-7; 7 bases are a match to TRBD1. The CDR3 spans 13 residues. Per the germline V gene, CDR1 is SGHRS and CDR2 is YFSETQ. J gave up 3 bases and V 2 bases, and 2 bases lay outside the gene matches.

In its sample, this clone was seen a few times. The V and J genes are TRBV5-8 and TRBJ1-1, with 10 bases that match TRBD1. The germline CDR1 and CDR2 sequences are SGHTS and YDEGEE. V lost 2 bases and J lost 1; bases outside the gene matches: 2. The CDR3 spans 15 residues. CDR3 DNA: TGTGCCAGCAGCTTCCGGGACAGGGGGAACACTGAAGCTTTCTTT. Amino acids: CASSFRDRGNTEAFF. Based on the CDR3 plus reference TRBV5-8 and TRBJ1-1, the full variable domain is EAGVTQSPTHLIKTRGQQATLRCSPISGHTSVYWYQQALGLGLQFLLWYDEGEERNRGNFPPRFSGRQFPNYSSELNVNALELEDSALYLCASSFRDRGNTEAFFGQGTRLTVV.

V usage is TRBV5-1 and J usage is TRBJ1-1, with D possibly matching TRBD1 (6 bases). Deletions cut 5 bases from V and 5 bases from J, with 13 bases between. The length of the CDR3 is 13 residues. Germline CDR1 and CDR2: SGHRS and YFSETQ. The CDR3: CASRADSQTEAFF. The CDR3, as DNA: TGCGCCAGCAGAGCGGACAGTCAAACTGAAGCTTTCTTT.

Written as DNA, the CDR3 is TGTGCCAGCAGCGCCCGGGACAGGGTTAGCTCTGGGGCCAACGTCCTGACTTTC. This encodes CASSARDRVSSGANVLTF. The V and J genes are TRBV9 and TRBJ2-6; 9 nucleotides match TRBD1. The CDR3 has 18 residues. Losses at the gene ends were 3 bases for V and 0 bases for J; bases not matched to a gene: 7. Germline V gene sequence: CDR1 SGDLS, CDR2 YYNGEE.

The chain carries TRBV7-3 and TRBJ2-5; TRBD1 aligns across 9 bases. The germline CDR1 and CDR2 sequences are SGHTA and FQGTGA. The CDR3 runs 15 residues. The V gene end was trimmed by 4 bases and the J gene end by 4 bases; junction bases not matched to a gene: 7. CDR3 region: CASSSGTGTGETQYF. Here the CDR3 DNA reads TGTGCCAGCAGCTCTGGGACAGGGACTGGAGAGACCCAGTACTTC.

The CDR3 sequence is CASSLGVSSGNTIYF. The CDR3 nucleotides read TGTGCCAGCAGCTTAGGAGTCTCTTCTGGAAACACCATATATTTT. The J gene is TRBJ1-3, the V gene TRBV7-2, with D unclear. The V gene's germline CDR1 is SGHTA and CDR2 FQGNSA. This CDR3 comprises 15 residues. With 1 base removed from V and 1 base from J, the gap between germline ends came to 8 bases.

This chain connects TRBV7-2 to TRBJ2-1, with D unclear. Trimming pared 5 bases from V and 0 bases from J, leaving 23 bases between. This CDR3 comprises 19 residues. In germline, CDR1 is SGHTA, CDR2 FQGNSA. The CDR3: CASSPVLRGSPSSYNEQFF. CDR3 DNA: TGTGCCAGCAGCCCCGTCCTTCGTGGCAGCCCTTCCTCCTACAATGAGCAGTTCTTC.

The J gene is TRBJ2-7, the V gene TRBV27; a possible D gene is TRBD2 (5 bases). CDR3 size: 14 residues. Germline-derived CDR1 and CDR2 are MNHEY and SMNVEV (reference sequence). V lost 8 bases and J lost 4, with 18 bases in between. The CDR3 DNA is TGTGCCAGCGGCCGGGGTTTAATGAGGTACGAGCAGTACTTC. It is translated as CASGRGLMRYEQYF.

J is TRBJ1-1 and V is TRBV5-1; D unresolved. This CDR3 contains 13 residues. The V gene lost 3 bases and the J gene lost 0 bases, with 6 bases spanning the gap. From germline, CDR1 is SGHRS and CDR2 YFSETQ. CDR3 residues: CASSSTMNTEAFF. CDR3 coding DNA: TGCGCCAGCAGCTCGACCATGAACACTGAAGCTTTCTTT. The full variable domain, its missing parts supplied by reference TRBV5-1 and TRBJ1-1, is KAGVTQTPRYLIKTRGQQVTLSCSPISGHRSVSWYQQTPGQGLQFLFEYFSETQRNKGNFPGRFSGRQFSNSRSEMNVSTLELGDSALYLCASSSTMNTEAFFGQGTRLTVV.